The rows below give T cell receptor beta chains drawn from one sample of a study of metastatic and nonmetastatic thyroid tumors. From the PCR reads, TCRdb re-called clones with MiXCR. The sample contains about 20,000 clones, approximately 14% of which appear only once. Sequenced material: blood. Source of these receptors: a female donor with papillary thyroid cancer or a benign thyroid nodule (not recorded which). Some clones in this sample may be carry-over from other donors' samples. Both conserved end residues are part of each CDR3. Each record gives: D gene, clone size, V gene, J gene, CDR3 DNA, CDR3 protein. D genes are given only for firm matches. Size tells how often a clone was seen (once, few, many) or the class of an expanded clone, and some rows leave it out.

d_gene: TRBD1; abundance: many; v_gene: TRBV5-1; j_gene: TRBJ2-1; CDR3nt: TGCGCCAGCAGCTGGCCGGGTGACAGGGCTTACAATGAGCAGTTCTTC; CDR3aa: CASSWPGDRAYNEQFF
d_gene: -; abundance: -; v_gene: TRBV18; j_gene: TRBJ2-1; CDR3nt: TGTGCCAGCTCCCCACTAGCTAACCCTCACAATGAGCAGTTCTTC; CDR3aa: CASSPLANPHNEQFF
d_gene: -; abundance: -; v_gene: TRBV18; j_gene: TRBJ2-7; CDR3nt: TGTGCCAGCTCACCGAATACCGGAGGGAGTAGGAACGAGCAGTACTTC; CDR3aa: CASSPNTGGSRNEQYF
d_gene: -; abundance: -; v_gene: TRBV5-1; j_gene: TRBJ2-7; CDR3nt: TGCGCCAGCAGCTTGTGGTCGGGTGGGGCCTACGGGCAGTACTTC; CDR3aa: CASSLWSGGAYGQYF
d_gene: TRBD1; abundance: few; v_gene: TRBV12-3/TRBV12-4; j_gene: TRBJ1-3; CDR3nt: TGTGCCAGCAGTCCGTCTACAGGGGGCGGAAACACCATATATTTT; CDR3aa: CASSPSTGGGNTIYF
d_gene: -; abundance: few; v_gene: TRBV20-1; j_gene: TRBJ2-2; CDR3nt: TGCAGTGCCGGCATAGTGGGGCGCAGCGGGGAGCTGTTTTTT; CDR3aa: CSAGIVGRSGELFF
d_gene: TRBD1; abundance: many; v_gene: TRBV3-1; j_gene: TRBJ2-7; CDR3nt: TGTGCCAGCAGCCTTAGGACAGGGTCAAACTACGAGCAGTACTTC; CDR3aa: CASSLRTGSNYEQYF
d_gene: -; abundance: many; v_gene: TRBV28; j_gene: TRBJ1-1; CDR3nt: TGTGCCAGCAGTTCCCCAGGCCACAGCCGACTCACTGAAGCTTTCTTT; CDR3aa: CASSSPGHSRLTEAFF
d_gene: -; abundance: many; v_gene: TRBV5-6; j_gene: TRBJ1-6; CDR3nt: TGTGCCAGCAGCTCGAACGCAGGGGTTTCTTCACCCCTCCACTTT; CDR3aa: CASSSNAGVSSPLHF
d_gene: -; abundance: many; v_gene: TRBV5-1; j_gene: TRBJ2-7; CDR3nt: TGCGCCAGCAGCTTGGCCTGGGGGTACTCCTACGAGCAGTACTTC; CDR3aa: CASSLAWGYSYEQYF
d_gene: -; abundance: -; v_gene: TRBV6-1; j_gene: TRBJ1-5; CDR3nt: TGTGCCAGCAGTGCCAGGGGCGTCCTCTATAGCAATCAGCCCCAGCATTTT; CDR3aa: CASSARGVLYSNQPQHF
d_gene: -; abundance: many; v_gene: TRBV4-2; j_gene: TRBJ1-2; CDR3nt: TGTGCCAGCAGCCGGATCGGGGCTACAGCGAACTATGGCTACACCTTC; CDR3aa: CASSRIGATANYGYTF
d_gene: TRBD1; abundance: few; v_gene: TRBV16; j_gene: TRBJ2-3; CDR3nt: TGTGCCAGCAGCCTAGACAGGGGAGTGGCGGCAGATACGCAGTATTTT; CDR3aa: CASSLDRGVAADTQYF
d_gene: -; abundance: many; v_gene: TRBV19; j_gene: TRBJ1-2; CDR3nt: TGTGCCAGTAGTATAAGGGGGTCTCTTGGCTACACCTTC; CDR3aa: CASSIRGSLGYTF
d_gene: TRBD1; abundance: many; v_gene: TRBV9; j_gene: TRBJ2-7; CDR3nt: TGTGCCAGCAGCGAGGGAACTGGGACAGCTTACGAGCAGTACTTC; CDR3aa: CASSEGTGTAYEQYF
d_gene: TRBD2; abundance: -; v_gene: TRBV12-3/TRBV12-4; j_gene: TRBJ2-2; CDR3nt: TGTGCCAGCAGTTTTTTGGGACTAGCGGGGGGTCGACGGTACACCGGGGAGCTGTTTTTT; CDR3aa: CASSFLGLAGGRRYTGELFF
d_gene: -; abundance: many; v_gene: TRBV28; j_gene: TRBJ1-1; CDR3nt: TGCGCCAGCAGTTTTTTCGTATCGGGAGGGTACACTGAAGCTTTCTTT; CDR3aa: CASSFFVSGGYTEAFF
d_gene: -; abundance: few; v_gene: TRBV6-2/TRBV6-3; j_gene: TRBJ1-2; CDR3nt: TGTGCCAGCAGCCTTGGATCCTATGGCTACACCTTC; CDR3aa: CASSLGSYGYTF
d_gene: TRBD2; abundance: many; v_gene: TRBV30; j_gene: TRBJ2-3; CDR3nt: TGTGCCTGGAGTGTATCCGGGGGGAGAGGAGATACGCAGTATTTT; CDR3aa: CAWSVSGGRGDTQYF
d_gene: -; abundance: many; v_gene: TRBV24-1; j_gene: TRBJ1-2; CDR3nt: TGTGCCACCAGTGTAGGAGTGGGGTCTGGCTACACCTTC; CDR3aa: CATSVGVGSGYTF
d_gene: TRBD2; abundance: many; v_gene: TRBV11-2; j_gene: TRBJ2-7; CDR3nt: TGTGCCAGCAGCGCGCGACTAGCGGGAGATCTCGACGAGCAGTACTTC; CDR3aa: CASSARLAGDLDEQYF